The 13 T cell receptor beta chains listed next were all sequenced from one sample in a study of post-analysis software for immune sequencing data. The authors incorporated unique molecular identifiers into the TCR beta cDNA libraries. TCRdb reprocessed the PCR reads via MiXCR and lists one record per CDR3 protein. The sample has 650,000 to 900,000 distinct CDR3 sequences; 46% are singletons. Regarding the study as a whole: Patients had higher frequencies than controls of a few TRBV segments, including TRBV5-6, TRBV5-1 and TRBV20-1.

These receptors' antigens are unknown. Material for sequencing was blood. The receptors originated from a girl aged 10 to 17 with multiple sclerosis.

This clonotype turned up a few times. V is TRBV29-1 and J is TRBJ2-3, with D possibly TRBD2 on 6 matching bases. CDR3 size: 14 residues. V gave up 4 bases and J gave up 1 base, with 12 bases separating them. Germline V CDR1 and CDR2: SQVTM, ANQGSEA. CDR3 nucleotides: TGCAGCGTTGTAGTGGCGGGACGCACAGATACGCAGTATTTT. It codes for CSVVVAGRTDTQYF.

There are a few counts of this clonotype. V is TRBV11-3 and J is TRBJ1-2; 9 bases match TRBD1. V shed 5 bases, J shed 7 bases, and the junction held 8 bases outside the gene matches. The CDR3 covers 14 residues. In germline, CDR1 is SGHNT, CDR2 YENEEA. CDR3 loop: CASSPHGTGTGYTF. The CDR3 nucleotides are TGTGCCAGCAGCCCACATGGGACAGGGACTGGCTACACCTTC.

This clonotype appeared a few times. The CDR3 sequence is CAISELWGQREETQYF. The CDR3 DNA reads TGTGCCATCAGTGAGTTGTGGGGTCAAAGGGAAGAGACCCAGTACTTC. V usage is TRBV10-3 and J usage is TRBJ2-5; D gene ambiguous. The CDR3 totals 16 residues. The germline V gene has CDR1 ENHRY and CDR2 SYGVKD. Trimming left V 1 base short and J 3 bases short, with 15 bases between.

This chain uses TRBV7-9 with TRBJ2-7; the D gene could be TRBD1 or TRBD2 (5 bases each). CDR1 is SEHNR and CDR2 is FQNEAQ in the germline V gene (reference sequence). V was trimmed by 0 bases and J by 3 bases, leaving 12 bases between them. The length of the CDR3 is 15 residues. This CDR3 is CASSLARGRRYEQYF. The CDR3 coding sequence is TGTGCCAGCAGCTTAGCCCGGGGCCGCCGCTACGAGCAGTACTTC.

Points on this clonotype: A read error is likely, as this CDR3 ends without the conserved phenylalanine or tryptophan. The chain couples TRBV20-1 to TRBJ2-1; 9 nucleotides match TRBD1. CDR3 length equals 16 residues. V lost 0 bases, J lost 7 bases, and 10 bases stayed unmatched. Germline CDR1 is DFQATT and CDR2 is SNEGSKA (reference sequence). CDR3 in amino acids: CSARDSGTGSINEQFS. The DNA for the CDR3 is TGCAGTGCTAGAGATTCCGGGACAGGGTCGATTAATGAGCAGTTCTCC.

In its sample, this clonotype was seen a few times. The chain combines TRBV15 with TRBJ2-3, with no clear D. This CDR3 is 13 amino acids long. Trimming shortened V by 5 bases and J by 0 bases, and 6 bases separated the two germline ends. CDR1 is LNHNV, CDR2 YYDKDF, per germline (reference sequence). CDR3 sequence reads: CATSPGSTDTQYF. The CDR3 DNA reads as TGTGCCACCAGCCCGGGTAGCACAGATACGCAGTATTTT.

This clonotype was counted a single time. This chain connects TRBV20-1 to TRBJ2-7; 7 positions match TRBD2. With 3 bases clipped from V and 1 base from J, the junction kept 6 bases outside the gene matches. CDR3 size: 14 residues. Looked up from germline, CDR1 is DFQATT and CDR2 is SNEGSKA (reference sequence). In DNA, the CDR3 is TGCAGTGCTAGTCCGCTAGCGGAATCCTACGAGCAGTACTTC. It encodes CSASPLAESYEQYF.

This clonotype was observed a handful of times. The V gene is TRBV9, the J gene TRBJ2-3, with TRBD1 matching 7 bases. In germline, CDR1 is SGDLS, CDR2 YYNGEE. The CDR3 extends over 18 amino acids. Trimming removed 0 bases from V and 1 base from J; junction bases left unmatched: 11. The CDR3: CASSVAQTGLIGTDTQYF. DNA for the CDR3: TGTGCCAGCAGCGTAGCCCAGACAGGGCTGATTGGCACAGATACGCAGTATTTT.

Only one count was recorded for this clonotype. CDR3 nucleotide sequence: TGTGCCAGCAAGGGACTAGCGGTGGATACGCAGTATTTT. This gives the protein CASKGLAVDTQYF. The J gene is TRBJ2-3, the V gene TRBV6-1; 11 nucleotides agree with TRBD2. Germline CDR1 MNHNS, CDR2 SASEGT. The ends lost 7 bases at V and 6 bases at J; junction bases unmatched: 3. This CDR3 region has 13 residues.

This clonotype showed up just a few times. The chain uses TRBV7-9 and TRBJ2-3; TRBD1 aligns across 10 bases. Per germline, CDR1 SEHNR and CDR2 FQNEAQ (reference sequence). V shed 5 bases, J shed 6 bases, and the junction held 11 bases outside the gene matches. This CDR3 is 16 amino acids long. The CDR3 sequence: CASSLGQGEVTDTQYF. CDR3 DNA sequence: TGTGCCAGCAGCCTAGGACAGGGGGAGGTCACCGATACGCAGTATTTT.

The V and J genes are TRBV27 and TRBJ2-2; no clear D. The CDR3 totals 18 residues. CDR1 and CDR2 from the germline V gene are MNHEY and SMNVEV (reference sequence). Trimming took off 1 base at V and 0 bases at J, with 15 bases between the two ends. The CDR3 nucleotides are TGTGCCAGCAGTTTATTCTTTGGAGAGAATACGAACACCGGGGAGCTGTTTTTT. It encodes CASSLFFGENTNTGELFF.

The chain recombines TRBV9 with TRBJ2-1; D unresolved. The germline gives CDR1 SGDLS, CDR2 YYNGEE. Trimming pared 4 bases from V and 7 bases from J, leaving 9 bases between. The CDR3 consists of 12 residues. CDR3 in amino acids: CASSPDKNEQFF. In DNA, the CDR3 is TGTGCCAGCAGCCCTGACAAAAATGAGCAGTTCTTC.

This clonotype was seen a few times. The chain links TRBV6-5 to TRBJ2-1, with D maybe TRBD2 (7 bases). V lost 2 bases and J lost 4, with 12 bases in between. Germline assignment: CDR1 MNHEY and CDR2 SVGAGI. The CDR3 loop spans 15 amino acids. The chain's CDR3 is CASSYVGGQYNEQFF. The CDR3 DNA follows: TGTGCCAGCAGTTACGTCGGGGGGCAATACAATGAGCAGTTCTTC.